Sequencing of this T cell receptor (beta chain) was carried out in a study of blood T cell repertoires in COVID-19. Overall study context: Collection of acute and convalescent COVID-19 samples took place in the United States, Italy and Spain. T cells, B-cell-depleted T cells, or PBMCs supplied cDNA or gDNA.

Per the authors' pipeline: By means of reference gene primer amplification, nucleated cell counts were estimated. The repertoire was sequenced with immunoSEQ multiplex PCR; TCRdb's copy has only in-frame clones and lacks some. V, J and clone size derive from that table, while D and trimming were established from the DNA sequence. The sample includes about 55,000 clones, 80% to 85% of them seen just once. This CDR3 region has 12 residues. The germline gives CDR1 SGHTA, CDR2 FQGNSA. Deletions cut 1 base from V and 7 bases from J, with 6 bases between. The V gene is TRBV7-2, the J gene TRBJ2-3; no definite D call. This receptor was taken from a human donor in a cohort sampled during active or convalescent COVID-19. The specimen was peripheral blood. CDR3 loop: CASSLDVYTQYF. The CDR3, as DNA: TGTGCCAGCAGCTTAGATGTATATACGCAGTATTTT.